One sample yielded the 22 T cell receptor beta chains listed below, sequenced in a study of blood T cell repertoires in COVID-19. This table comes from immunoSEQ multiplex PCR, and its TCRdb copy is limited to in-frame clones, with some not included. The sample comprises about 120,000 clones, about 88% of which are singletons, and 1.5% to 1.9% rests with the top ten. The sample taken for sequencing was peripheral blood. The receptors stem from a human donor in a cohort sampled during active COVID-19.

This clone was counted a single time. This rearrangement joins TRBV9 to TRBJ1-1; TRBD1 aligns across 7 bases. The V gene's germline CDR1 is SGDLS and CDR2 YYNGEE. After removal of 3 bases from V and 0 bases from J, the junction contained 5 bases not matched to a gene. The CDR3 consists of 15 residues. The CDR3 DNA reads as TGTGCCAGCAGCGCACAGGGGACCATGAACACTGAAGCTTTCTTT. This gives the protein CASSAQGTMNTEAFF.

As regards this clone: Its ends do not fully match the called genes, so a read error is possible. The rearrangement joins TRBV7-7 to TRBJ2-2, with 11 bases aligning to TRBD2. Germline CDR1 SSHAT, CDR2 FNYEAQ (reference sequence). There are 17 residues in the CDR3. The CDR3 coding sequence is TGTGCTAGCAGCCTTTCAGGGACTAGCGGTTCCATCGGGGAGCTGTTTTTT. Protein product: CASSLSGTSGSIGELFF.

This chain joins TRBV28 and TRBJ2-2; D unclear. V gave up 7 bases and J gave up 6 bases, with 15 bases separating them. Germline CDR1 reads MDHEN; CDR2 reads SYDVKM. The CDR3 spans 14 residues. The CDR3 region is CASNFDPTPGELFF. CDR3 DNA sequence: TGTGCCAGCAACTTTGATCCCACCCCCGGGGAGCTGTTTTTT.

This clone was seen once. The CDR3 DNA reads as TGTGCCAGCAGCTTAGTAGCCACCGGGACTGCTTACTACGAGCAGTACTTC. Residues: CASSLVATGTAYYEQYF. This chain joins TRBV7-2 and TRBJ2-7; possibly TRBD2 for D (6 bases). The germline V gene has CDR1 SGHTA and CDR2 FQGNSA. The ends were cut back, 1 base at V and 3 bases at J, with 19 bases in the middle. The CDR3 length is 17 residues.

The genes are TRBV28 and TRBJ1-4; D not resolved. The CDR3 is made up of 14 amino acids. V lost 5 bases to trimming and J lost 9 bases, with 16 bases between them. The germline V gene encodes CDR1 MDHEN and CDR2 SYDVKM. The CDR3 here is CASSGAARIKKLFF. CDR3 nucleotides: TGTGCCAGCAGTGGTGCGGCCCGGATAAAAAAACTGTTTTTT.

This clone occurred many times. The germline gene is not matched at one end of the junction; a read error may be the cause. This rearrangement joins TRBV7-7 to TRBJ2-2; 9 positions match TRBD2. This CDR3 has 16 amino acids. Germline values: CDR1 SSHAT, CDR2 FNYEAQ (reference sequence). The CDR3 DNA sequence: TGTGCTAGCAGCTCGACCGGGACTAGCATGACCGGGGAGCTGTTTTTT. It specifies CASSSTGTSMTGELFF.

In this sample, this clone turned up once. This sequence joins TRBV18 and TRBJ1-2; no clear D gene. The CDR3 runs 14 residues. The germline CDR1 and CDR2 sequences are KGHSH and LQKENI. V was shortened by 0 bases and J by 1 base, with 6 bases between the two germline ends. The CDR3 DNA reads as TGTGCCAGCTCACCACCACCGGTTAACTATGGCTACACCTTC. This translates into CASSPPPVNYGYTF.

This sequence joins TRBV19 and TRBJ2-2; 9 positions agree with TRBD2. The CDR3 is made up of 13 amino acids. Germline CDR1 is LNHDA and CDR2 is SQIVND (reference sequence). J gave up 4 bases and V 9 bases, and 3 bases lay outside the gene matches. The CDR3 loop is CARGTSPTGELFF. In nucleotides, the CDR3 is TGTGCCAGGGGGACTAGCCCCACCGGGGAGCTGTTTTTT.

The chain joins TRBV5-4 to TRBJ2-1; 8 nucleotides match TRBD2. The CDR3 loop spans 16 amino acids. Trimming removed 3 bases from V and 7 bases from J; junction bases left unmatched: 12. Germline V gene lookup returns CDR1 SGHNT and CDR2 YYREEE (reference sequence). The CDR3 sequence is CASSSPEAGAFNEQFF. In nucleotides, the CDR3 is TGTGCCAGCAGCTCCCCCGAAGCGGGAGCCTTTAATGAGCAGTTCTTC. Using reference TRBV5-4 and TRBJ2-1 for the parts outside the CDR3, the full variable domain is ETGVTQSPTHLIKTRGQQVTLRCSSQSGHNTVSWYQQALGQGPQFIFQYYREEENGRGNFPPRFSGLQFPNYSSELNVNALELDDSALYLCASSSPEAGAFNEQFFGPGTRLTVL.

Notes on this clone: Sequence at one end of the junction differs from germline and may be a read error. The chain recombines TRBV7-8 with TRBJ2-6, with TRBD1 matching 9 bases. Germline V gene sequence: CDR1 SGHVS, CDR2 FQNEAQ. The CDR3 contains 18 residues. The DNA of the CDR3 is TGTGCCAGCAGCTTAGCCGGACAGGGGTCCTCTGTGGCCAACGTCCTGACTTTC. It yields the protein CASSLAGQGSSVANVLTF.

The rearrangement uses TRBV18 and TRBJ1-3, with D tentatively TRBD1 (6 bases). Germline V lookup: CDR1 KGHSH, CDR2 LQKENI. The germline V and J ends were trimmed by 4 bases and 2 bases, with 9 bases remaining between them. This CDR3 region has 14 residues. CDR3 nucleotides: TGTGCCAGCTCACTTCAGGGGACTGGAAACACCATATATTTT. Amino acid sequence: CASSLQGTGNTIYF.

The V gene is TRBV19, the J gene TRBJ2-3; 7 nucleotides agree with TRBD2. Germline values: CDR1 LNHDA, CDR2 SQIVND (reference sequence). V dropped 3 bases and J dropped 1; count of bases not matched to a gene: 10. The CDR3 is 17 amino acids. The CDR3: CASSISPPAGGTDTQYF. The CDR3 nucleotides read TGTGCCAGTAGTATCTCTCCCCCTGCGGGGGGCACAGATACGCAGTATTTT.

V and J are TRBV5-1 and TRBJ2-7; perhaps TRBD2 as D (6 bases). The germline V and J ends were trimmed by 0 bases and 6 bases, with 10 bases remaining between them. The CDR3 sequence is 13 residues long. Germline CDR1 SGHRS, CDR2 YFSETQ. DNA of the CDR3: TGCGCCAGCAGCTTGGGACTAGAGGGCGAGCAGTACTTC. It translates to CASSLGLEGEQYF. Filled out from reference TRBV5-1 and TRBJ2-7, the complete variable domain reads KAGVTQTPRYLIKTRGQQVTLSCSPISGHRSVSWYQQTPGQGLQFLFEYFSETQRNKGNFPGRFSGRQFSNSRSEMNVSTLELGDSALYLCASSLGLEGEQYFGPGTRLTVT.

The V gene is TRBV5-4, the J gene TRBJ2-5; the D gene is possibly TRBD1 (6 bases). Germline V lookup: CDR1 SGHNT, CDR2 YYREEE (reference sequence). There are 16 residues in the CDR3. V shed 4 bases and J shed 4 bases, with 20 bases lying between them. CDR3 in DNA: TGTGCCAGCAGCCACCTACAGGGCGGGCGGGTAGAGACCCAGTACTTC. It codes for CASSHLQGGRVETQYF.

This clone was counted between two and nine times. This chain connects TRBV12-3 or TRBV12-4 to TRBJ1-5, with 8 bases identical to TRBD1. The CDR3 runs to 13 residues. The V gene end was trimmed by 7 bases and the J gene end by 7 bases; junction bases not matched to a gene: 6. In DNA, the CDR3 is TGTGCCAGCAACCAGGGGGCCGAACAGCCCCAGCATTTT. The encoded protein is CASNQGAEQPQHF.

This CDR3 reads CASSSGQMSSGNTIYF. The CDR3 coding sequence is TGTGCCAGCAGCTCGGGACAAATGAGCTCTGGAAACACCATATATTTT. The genes are TRBV28 and TRBJ1-3, with D possibly matching TRBD1 (6 bases). The germline V gene has CDR1 MDHEN and CDR2 SYDVKM. The CDR3 has 16 residues. Trimming stripped 6 bases from V and 0 bases from J, with 15 bases between.

This clone appeared once. J is TRBJ2-3 and V is TRBV5-1, with 10 nucleotides matching TRBD2. With 0 bases clipped from V and 4 bases from J, the junction kept 5 bases outside the gene matches. This CDR3 is 16 amino acids long. Per the germline V gene, CDR1 is SGHRS and CDR2 is YFSETQ. The CDR3 loop reads CASSLDLAGVSDTQYF. The DNA for the CDR3 is TGCGCCAGCAGCTTGGATCTAGCGGGAGTCTCAGATACGCAGTATTTT.

This rearrangement joins TRBV5-1 to TRBJ2-1; no firm D call. With 3 bases removed from V and 7 bases from J, the gap between germline ends came to 14 bases. Germline V lookup: CDR1 SGHRS, CDR2 YFSETQ. The CDR3 contains 14 residues. CDR3 DNA sequence: TGCGCCAGCAGCTCCCCCCCGCGTGATAATGAGCAGTTCTTC. Protein sequence: CASSSPPRDNEQFF.

This chain links TRBV6-5 with TRBJ2-7; tentatively, D is TRBD1 (5 bases). V lost 6 bases and J 3 bases, leaving 12 bases between the germline ends. CDR1 and CDR2 from the germline V gene are MNHEY and SVGAGI. The CDR3 is 13 amino acids. The DNA of the CDR3 is TGTGCCAGCAGCCGAGGACAAGTCTACGAGCAGTACTTC. It codes for CASSRGQVYEQYF.

This clone was recorded once. The chain is built from TRBV11-2 and TRBJ2-7; 11 nucleotides align to TRBD2. The CDR3 sequence is 15 residues long. With 2 bases clipped from V and 6 bases from J, the junction kept 6 bases outside the gene matches. Germline V lookup: CDR1 SGHAT, CDR2 FQNNGV. CDR3 DNA sequence: TGTGCCAGCAGCTTAAATCTAGCGGGAGGTGGCGAGCAGTACTTC. Its protein product is CASSLNLAGGGEQYF.

This chain joins TRBV4-1 and TRBJ1-1, with D maybe TRBD1 (5 bases). V lost 0 bases, J lost 4 bases, and 12 bases lay in between. The V gene's germline CDR1 is MGHRA and CDR2 YSYEKL. The CDR3 loop spans 15 amino acids. CDR3: CASSQEAGPITEAFF. Here the CDR3 DNA reads TGCGCCAGCAGCCAAGAAGCAGGGCCCATCACTGAAGCTTTCTTT.

Only one count was recorded for this clone. J is TRBJ1-1 and V is TRBV28; 7 bases are shared with TRBD1. In germline, CDR1 is MDHEN, CDR2 SYDVKM. V lost 6 bases and J lost 11; bases outside the gene matches: 9. This CDR3 comprises 12 residues. In nucleotides, the CDR3 is TGTGCCAGCAGCGAGGGACAGTTTGGTGCTTTCTTT. Protein: CASSEGQFGAFF. The full variable domain, completed using reference TRBV28 and TRBJ1-1, is DVKVTQSSRYLVKRTGEKVFLECVQDMDHENMFWYRQDPGLGLRLIYFSYDVKMKEKGDIPEGYSVSREKKERFSLILESASTNQTSMYLCASSEGQFGAFFGQGTRLTVV.